The rows below give T cell receptor beta chains drawn from one sample of a study of Siglec-9 on CD8 T cells in melanoma. The method was immunoSEQ multiplex PCR; TCRdb's version includes in-frame clones alone and lacks a portion of them. Of about 36,000 clones in the sample, 80% to 85% were seen once. The sample comprised Siglec-9- CD8+ T cells sorted from blood. Receptors originate from a human donor in good health. Both conserved end residues are part of each CDR3. The D gene is left open where the match is weak. Rows may omit the clone size; those that give it use once, few, many or a size class.

V gene	clone size	J gene	D gene	CDR3 DNA	CDR3 protein
TRBV27	.	TRBJ2-7	TRBD1	TGTGCCAGCAGTTTACGCTACAGGGGGTACGAGCAGTACTTC	CASSLRYRGYEQYF
TRBV30	.	TRBJ1-3	.	TGTGCCTGGAGTGCCTTACCAGGTGGAAACACCATATATTTT	CAWSALPGGNTIYF
TRBV27	.	TRBJ1-2	.	TGTGCCAGCAGGCTAACATGGGGATCGGATGGCTACACCTTC	CASRLTWGSDGYTF
TRBV27	.	TRBJ2-1	TRBD1	TGTGCCAGCAGTTTTGGACAGGGGCTAAGCAATGAGCAGTTCTTC	CASSFGQGLSNEQFF
TRBV7-9	.	TRBJ2-1	.	TGTGCCAGCAGCTTAAGGGGTGGTGAGCAGTTCTTC	CASSLRGGEQFF
TRBV9	.	TRBJ2-3	TRBD2	TGTGCCAGCAGCGGGGACTACCTTACAGATACGCAGTATTTT	CASSGDYLTDTQYF
TRBV2	.	TRBJ2-2	TRBD2	TGTGCCAGCAGTCCGAGGAGCGGGGGGAACACCGGGGAGCTGTTTTTT	CASSPRSGGNTGELFF
TRBV27	.	TRBJ1-6	.	TGTGCCAGCAGCCTAGACTGGTCCTATAATTCACCCCTCCACTTT	CASSLDWSYNSPLHF
TRBV7-8	.	TRBJ1-1	.	TGTGCCAGCAGCTTAATGAACACTGAAGCTTTCTTT	CASSLMNTEAFF
TRBV19	.	TRBJ2-1	.	TGTGCCAGTAGTGTCGACAGAGACTCTAGGAATGAGCAGTTCTTC	CASSVDRDSRNEQFF
TRBV2	.	TRBJ2-7	.	TGTGCCAGCAGTGAAATGGGGAAGAGCTCCTACGAGCAGTACTTC	CASSEMGKSSYEQYF
TRBV27	.	TRBJ2-7	TRBD1	TGTGCCAGCAGTTTGGGGACAGCCGCTTTCTCCTACGAGCAGTACTTC	CASSLGTAAFSYEQYF
TRBV19	.	TRBJ2-1	TRBD2	TGTGCCAGTACCGTAGCGGGTTCCTCCTACAATGAGCAGTTCTTC	CASTVAGSSYNEQFF
TRBV19	few	TRBJ1-1	.	TGTGCCAGTAGACTGCTAGGACATCTGAACACTGAAGCTTTCTTT	CASRLLGHLNTEAFF
TRBV9	.	TRBJ2-5	TRBD2	TGTGCCAGCACCCCGGGACTAGCGGGGGTTGAGACCCAGTACTTC	CASTPGLAGVETQYF
TRBV6-5	.	TRBJ2-1	.	TGTGCCAGCAGTCTCTACAATGAGCAGTTCTTC	CASSLYNEQFF
TRBV25-1	.	TRBJ2-1	.	TGTGCCAGCAGTGAATGGGGGGGCCCCTACAATGAGCAGTTCTTC	CASSEWGGPYNEQFF
TRBV27	.	TRBJ2-1	TRBD1	TGTGCCAGCAGCCCGGGACAGGGGACTTACAATGAGCAGTTCTTC	CASSPGQGTYNEQFF
TRBV10-1	few	TRBJ1-1	.	TGCGCCAGCAGTGACAGCTCGAACACTGAAGCTTTCTTT	CASSDSSNTEAFF
TRBV27	few	TRBJ2-7	.	TGTGCCAGCAGATCCCCGGGCCGCTTTTACGAGCAGTACTTC	CASRSPGRFYEQYF
TRBV2	.	TRBJ1-2	.	TGTGCCACCATGCCGGGGGGAAACTATGGCTACACCTTC	CATMPGGNYGYTF
TRBV28	.	TRBJ2-1	.	TGTGCCAGCACATTAGCGGACTCCTACAATGAGCAGTTCTTC	CASTLADSYNEQFF
TRBV30	.	TRBJ2-2	TRBD1	TGTGCCAGGGACAGGGGATCCGGGGAGCTGTTTTTT	CARDRGSGELFF
TRBV6-5	.	TRBJ1-4	.	TGTGCCACCTCAACCACAGGATCAACTAATGAAAAACTGTTTTTT	CATSTTGSTNEKLFF
TRBV6-5	few	TRBJ1-1	.	TGTGCCAGCAGTACAATGAACACTGAAGCTTTCTTT	CASSTMNTEAFF
TRBV6-4	.	TRBJ2-3	.	TGTGCCAGCAGTGAACGAGCCACCACAGATACGCAGTATTTT	CASSERATTDTQYF
TRBV11-2	.	TRBJ2-3	TRBD2	TGTGCCAGCAGCTTAGTTCTCTCAACGGGAGGGCTCACAGATACGCAGTATTTT	CASSLVLSTGGLTDTQYF
TRBV19	.	TRBJ1-2	.	TGTGCCAGTAGTATGCAGGGGAACTTCTATGGCTACACCTTC	CASSMQGNFYGYTF
TRBV4-1	.	TRBJ2-7	TRBD2	TGCGCCAGCAGCCAAGAGAGGCGGGAGCCTGCCTACGAGCAGTACTTC	CASSQERREPAYEQYF
TRBV5-8	.	TRBJ1-2	TRBD1	TGTGCCAGCAGCTCTGGGACAGGGGCTGGCTACACCTTC	CASSSGTGAGYTF
TRBV5-1	.	TRBJ2-7	TRBD2	TGCGCCAGCAGCTTTGCACTAGCGGGGGCCCCCTACGAGCAGTACTTC	CASSFALAGAPYEQYF
TRBV30	.	TRBJ1-5	.	TGTGCCTGGAGTGTATGGGGTTCTCAGCCCCAGCATTTT	CAWSVWGSQPQHF
TRBV5-1	.	TRBJ2-6	.	TGCGCCAGCAGCTTGGCCTTTGGTTCCGGGGCCAACGTCCTGACTTTC	CASSLAFGSGANVLTF
TRBV13	.	TRBJ2-7	.	TGTGCCAGCAGCGTCGGGGTTCTCGAGCAGTACTTC	CASSVGVLEQYF
TRBV6-1	.	TRBJ2-3	.	TGTGCCAGCAGCTCACATACGCAGTATTTT	CASSSHTQYF
TRBV5-1	.	TRBJ2-1	TRBD2	TGCGCCAGCAGCTTGGCGGCAGCGGGAGGGCCGGATGAGCAGTTCTTC	CASSLAAAGGPDEQFF
TRBV5-1	.	TRBJ1-1	.	TGCGCCAGCAGAAGAGTTCCTGACACTGAAGCTTTCTTT	CASRRVPDTEAFF
TRBV2	.	TRBJ2-1	TRBD2	TGTGCCAGCAGTGATGGTGCGGGAGCCATCTACAATGAGCAGTTCTTC	CASSDGAGAIYNEQFF
TRBV5-6	.	TRBJ2-7	.	TGTGCCAGCAGTTTGACAGTTGCGTACGAGCAGTACTTC	CASSLTVAYEQYF